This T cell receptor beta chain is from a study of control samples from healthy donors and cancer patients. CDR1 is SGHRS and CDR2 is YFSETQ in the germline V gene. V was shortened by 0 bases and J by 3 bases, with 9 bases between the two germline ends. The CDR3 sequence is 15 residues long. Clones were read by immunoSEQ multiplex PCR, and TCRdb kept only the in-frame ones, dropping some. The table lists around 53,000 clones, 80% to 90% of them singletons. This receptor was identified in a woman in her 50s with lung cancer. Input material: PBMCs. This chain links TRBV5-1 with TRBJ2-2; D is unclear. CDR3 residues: CASSLDSSYTGELFF. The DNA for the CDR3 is TGCGCCAGCAGCTTGGACAGTTCATACACCGGGGAGCTGTTTTTT.